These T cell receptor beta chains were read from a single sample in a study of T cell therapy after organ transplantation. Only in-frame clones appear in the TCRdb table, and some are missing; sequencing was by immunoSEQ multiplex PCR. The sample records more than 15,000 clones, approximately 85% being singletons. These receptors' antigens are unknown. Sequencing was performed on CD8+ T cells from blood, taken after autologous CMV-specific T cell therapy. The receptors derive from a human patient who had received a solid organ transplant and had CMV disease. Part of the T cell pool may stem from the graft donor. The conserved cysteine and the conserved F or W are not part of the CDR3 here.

cdr3_aa: AISEREDRHDEQF; v_call: TRBV10-3; j_call: TRBJ2-1
cdr3_aa: ASSSMSGAAYNEQF; v_call: TRBV7-3; j_call: TRBJ2-1
cdr3_aa: ASRGQGRSEAF; v_call: TRBV6-5; j_call: TRBJ1-1
cdr3_aa: ASSQVGVHEQY; v_call: TRBV4-1; j_call: TRBJ2-7
cdr3_aa: AISESWTGHTEAF; v_call: TRBV10-3; j_call: TRBJ1-1
cdr3_aa: ASSQEETGGREQY; v_call: TRBV4-1; j_call: TRBJ2-7
cdr3_aa: ASSLATHAADTQY; v_call: TRBV5-1; j_call: TRBJ2-3
cdr3_aa: ASSVAGGPDTQY; v_call: TRBV6-4; j_call: TRBJ2-3
cdr3_aa: ASKAGQGFADTQY; v_call: TRBV27; j_call: TRBJ2-3
cdr3_aa: AGRVVNTEAF; v_call: TRBV30; j_call: TRBJ1-1
cdr3_aa: ASSLYTWATDTQY; v_call: TRBV27; j_call: TRBJ2-3
cdr3_aa: ASSDRNTEAF; v_call: TRBV5-4; j_call: TRBJ1-1
cdr3_aa: ASSLGASKAYEQY; v_call: TRBV11-2; j_call: TRBJ2-7
cdr3_aa: ASSLGRGSYEQY; v_call: TRBV5-4; j_call: TRBJ2-7
cdr3_aa: ASSLPGLSNTGELF; v_call: TRBV7-9; j_call: TRBJ2-2
cdr3_aa: ASSFSAGYEQY; v_call: TRBV5-6; j_call: TRBJ2-7
cdr3_aa: ASSLSSRAEAF; v_call: TRBV7-3; j_call: TRBJ1-1
cdr3_aa: ASSPPSRGEQY; v_call: TRBV5-6; j_call: TRBJ2-7
cdr3_aa: ASSDGQGGDEQF; v_call: TRBV6-4; j_call: TRBJ2-1
cdr3_aa: ASSKEGGYAGSRGEQY; v_call: TRBV21-1; j_call: TRBJ2-7
cdr3_aa: ASSEERAGELF; v_call: TRBV9; j_call: TRBJ2-2
cdr3_aa: ASSLASGRARGELF; v_call: TRBV5-1; j_call: TRBJ2-2
cdr3_aa: ASSRTGTEAF; v_call: TRBV5-6; j_call: TRBJ1-1
cdr3_aa: ASSDILAGGPSDTQY; v_call: TRBV19; j_call: TRBJ2-3
cdr3_aa: ASSGSTGGKPYEQY; v_call: TRBV6-1; j_call: TRBJ2-7
cdr3_aa: ASSASGNEDNEQF; v_call: TRBV25-1; j_call: TRBJ2-1
cdr3_aa: ASSQGYEQY; v_call: TRBV27; j_call: TRBJ2-7
cdr3_aa: SVEGFGTATDTQY; v_call: TRBV29-1; j_call: TRBJ2-3
cdr3_aa: ASSLNPGTGAYEQY; v_call: TRBV9; j_call: TRBJ2-7
cdr3_aa: ASSPGLNTIY; v_call: TRBV19; j_call: TRBJ1-3
cdr3_aa: ASSQELAGGRYNEQF; v_call: TRBV4-3; j_call: TRBJ2-1
cdr3_aa: ATSQQTGGSYEQY; v_call: TRBV15; j_call: TRBJ2-7